What follows are 21 T cell receptor beta chains derived from one specimen sequenced in a study of PD-1 blockade in classical Hodgkin lymphoma. TCRdb's copy holds only in-frame clones and misses some; the assay was immunoSEQ multiplex PCR. Of around 40,000 clones in the sample, 77% were seen once. The time point here: cycle 4 day 1 (C4D1), after 5 to 7 weeks of nivolumab. No patient escaped relapse after autologous stem cell transplantation, and brentuximab vedotin exposure varied. The sequencing here drew on peripheral blood mononuclear cells (PBMCs), taken before the fourth cycle of nivolumab. The receptors derive from a human donor with classical Hodgkin lymphoma.

The V and J genes are TRBV29-1 and TRBJ1-3; the match to TRBD1 covers 7 bases. V lost 5 bases and J lost 1; bases outside the gene matches: 2. The germline gives CDR1 SQVTM, CDR2 ANQGSEA. CDR3 length equals 13 residues. The CDR3 nucleotides are TGCAGCGTTAGACAGGGTTCTGGAAACACCATATATTTT. Protein: CSVRQGSGNTIYF.

The chain uses TRBV7-9 and TRBJ1-2; 9 bases are a match to TRBD1. The CDR3 is made up of 15 amino acids. CDR1 and CDR2 (germline): SEHNR, FQNEAQ (reference sequence). With V trimmed by 3 bases and J by 0 bases, 2 bases remained unmatched. CDR3 loop: CASSFRDRANYGYTF. The CDR3, as DNA: TGTGCCAGCAGCTTTCGGGACAGGGCTAACTATGGCTACACCTTC.

This chain joins TRBV7-2 and TRBJ2-5, with D possibly TRBD1 on 5 matching bases. Trimming pared 5 bases from V and 5 bases from J, leaving 9 bases between. Germline V gene sequence: CDR1 SGHTA, CDR2 FQGNSA. The CDR3 runs to 12 residues. The CDR3 sequence is CASSLGAETQYF. DNA for the CDR3: TGTGCCAGCAGCCTAGGGGCGGAGACCCAGTACTTC.

The CDR3 loop reads CASSSTGGVDTQYF. The CDR3 nucleotides read TGTGCCAGCAGCTCGACAGGGGGCGTAGATACGCAGTATTTT. The J gene is TRBJ2-3, the V gene TRBV7-2, with TRBD1 matching over 10 bases. The CDR3 runs to 14 residues. V was pared by 4 bases and J by 5 bases, with 3 bases of the junction left unmatched. Per the germline V gene, CDR1 is SGHTA and CDR2 is FQGNSA.

J is TRBJ2-5 and V is TRBV6-5; TRBD2 might be the D (6 bases). V lost 0 bases to trimming and J lost 0 bases, with 8 bases between them. The CDR3 is 15 residues long. Germline V lookup: CDR1 MNHEY, CDR2 SVGAGI. CDR3 loop: CASSYSGDYQETQYF. The CDR3 DNA reads as TGTGCCAGCAGTTACTCAGGGGACTACCAAGAGACCCAGTACTTC.

With respect to this clone: The same CDR3 is also encoded by other DNA sequences in this sample. The chain carries TRBV13 and TRBJ2-7; the D gene is possibly TRBD1 (5 bases). The CDR3 is 12 amino acids. CDR1 and CDR2 (germline): PRHDT, FYEKMQ (reference sequence). The V end lost 2 bases, the J end lost 3 bases, and 5 bases lay between the germline ends. CDR3 coding DNA: TGTGCCAGCAGCTTAAGGGGCTACGAGCAGTACTTC. Encoded protein: CASSLRGYEQYF.

V and J are TRBV28 and TRBJ1-6, with unresolved D. CDR1 and CDR2 from the germline V gene are MDHEN and SYDVKM. The V end lost 6 bases, the J end lost 2 bases, and 8 bases lay between the germline ends. The CDR3 spans 14 residues. This CDR3 reads CASSPEAYNSPLHF. The CDR3 bases are TGTGCCAGCAGCCCCGAAGCCTATAATTCACCCCTCCACTTT.

The gene calls are TRBV7-2 and TRBJ2-5; TRBD2 matches at 8 bases. Germline CDR1 and CDR2: SGHTA and FQGNSA. This CDR3 has 16 amino acids. The junction had 9 bases not matched to a gene; V was cut back by 1 base and J by 5 bases. The CDR3 DNA reads TGTGCCAGCAGCTTAGATCTCGGGGGGGGCAGGGAGACCCAGTACTTC. Its protein product is CASSLDLGGGRETQYF. The full variable domain, in which reference TRBV7-2 and TRBJ2-5 provide the parts outside the CDR3, is GAGVSQSPSNKVTEKGKDVELRCDPISGHTALYWYRQSLGQGLEFLIYFQGNSAPDKSGLPSDRFSAERTGGSVSTLTIQRTQQEDSAVYLCASSLDLGGGRETQYFGPGTRLLVL.

The chain couples TRBV5-8 to TRBJ1-4; D gene uncertain. V gave up 0 bases and J gave up 0 bases, with 9 bases separating them. Germline V CDR1 and CDR2: SGHTS, YDEGEE. This CDR3 region has 16 residues. The CDR3 DNA reads as TGTGCCAGCAGCTTGGTCTTTTCTGCAACTAATGAAAAACTGTTTTTT. It yields the protein CASSLVFSATNEKLFF. The whole variable domain, remainder taken from reference TRBV5-8 and TRBJ1-4, is EAGVTQSPTHLIKTRGQQATLRCSPISGHTSVYWYQQALGLGLQFLLWYDEGEERNRGNFPPRFSGRQFPNYSSELNVNALELEDSALYLCASSLVFSATNEKLFFGSGTQLSVL.

This chain uses TRBV19 with TRBJ1-6, with D uncertain. CDR1 and CDR2 from the germline V gene are LNHDA and SQIVND (reference sequence). Deletions cut 2 bases from V and 13 bases from J, with 9 bases between. The CDR3 has 12 residues. In nucleotides, the CDR3 is TGTGCCAGTAGTATAAAGGACGGGCCCCTCCACTTT. This codes for CASSIKDGPLHF. Using reference TRBV19 and TRBJ1-6 for the parts outside the CDR3, the full variable domain is DGGITQSPKYLFRKEGQNVTLSCEQNLNHDAMYWYRQDPGQGLRLIYYSQIVNDFQKGDIAEGYSVSREKKESFPLTVTSAQKNPTAFYLCASSIKDGPLHFGNGTRLTVT.

The chain combines TRBV2 with TRBJ1-4, with D tentatively TRBD1 (5 bases). Germline-derived CDR1 and CDR2 are SNHLY and FYNNEI. The CDR3 contains 15 residues. The V end lost 6 bases, the J end lost 1 base, and 12 bases lay between the germline ends. CDR3 nucleotide sequence: TGTGCCAGCAGGGGGGAATTTAAAACTAATGAAAAACTGTTTTTT. It codes for CASRGEFKTNEKLFF.

The rearrangement links TRBV5-5 to TRBJ2-2; tentatively, D is TRBD1 (5 bases). CDR1 is SGHKS, CDR2 YYEKEE, per germline (reference sequence). The CDR3 has 15 amino acids. V dropped 0 bases and J dropped 1 base, with 7 bases sitting between them. CDR3 protein: CASSLGQGNTGELFF. The CDR3 DNA follows: TGTGCCAGCAGCTTGGGGCAGGGGAACACCGGGGAGCTGTTTTTT.

The V and J genes are TRBV2 and TRBJ2-7, with a tentative D call TRBD1 (5 bases). Deletions cut 7 bases from V and 3 bases from J, with 19 bases between. The germline V gene has CDR1 SNHLY and CDR2 FYNNEI. The CDR3 has 15 residues. The CDR3: CASTLRTRRYYEQYF. For the CDR3, the DNA is TGTGCCAGCACTCTCAGGACACGCAGGTACTACGAGCAGTACTTC.

The V gene is TRBV2, the J gene TRBJ2-7; the D is unclear. The V end lost 5 bases, the J end lost 0 bases, and 11 bases lay between the germline ends. Germline V gene lookup returns CDR1 SNHLY and CDR2 FYNNEI. CDR3 length equals 14 residues. The CDR3 sequence: CASSSGKSSYEQYF. The CDR3 DNA follows: TGTGCCAGCAGTTCTGGGAAGAGCTCCTACGAGCAGTACTTC.

This chain connects TRBV15 to TRBJ2-3; a weak D match, TRBD1 (9 bases). Germline CDR1 reads LNHNV; CDR2 reads YYDKDF (reference sequence). This CDR3 spans 16 amino acids. The V end lost 4 bases, the J end lost 4 bases, and 18 bases lay between the germline ends. DNA of the CDR3: TGTGCCACCAGCAAACGGGGGGGACAGGGAGCAGATACGCAGTATTTT. This codes for CATSKRGGQGADTQYF.

This clone was seen a single time. The chain uses TRBV10-3 and TRBJ2-2; 8 bases are a match to TRBD1. Germline CDR1 ENHRY, CDR2 SYGVKD. The CDR3 length is 15 residues. V lost 4 bases, J lost 6 bases, and 7 bases stayed unmatched. The CDR3 DNA reads as TGTGCCATCAGTGCGACAGGGGAAAGGGCCGGGGAGCTGTTTTTT. Its protein is CAISATGERAGELFF.

The CDR3 nucleotides are TGTGCCAGTGGAGTAAGGTGGAACATTCAGTACTTC. Protein: CASGVRWNIQYF. The J gene is TRBJ2-4, the V gene TRBV19; D is unclear. The germline V and J ends were trimmed by 8 bases and 7 bases, with 12 bases remaining between them. The CDR3 is made up of 12 amino acids. Germline CDR1 reads LNHDA; CDR2 reads SQIVND (reference sequence).

The chain uses TRBV21-1 and TRBJ1-4; the listed D gene, TRBD1, was not tested against the DNA. TRBV21-1 is a listed pseudogene. The CDR3 runs 15 residues. CDR3 loop: CASSPRTARGEKLFF. The CDR3 DNA reads TGTGCCAGCAGCCCACGGACAGCGAGAGGTGAAAAACTGTTTTTT.

This clone has just one count. DNA for the CDR3: TGTGCCAGCAGCTTAGTCAACTCTAGCCCTTTCTTT. It yields the protein CASSLVNSSPFF. The chain joins TRBV7-2 to TRBJ1-1; D call uncertain. Trimming removed 1 base at V and 12 bases at J, with 12 bases between. The CDR3 runs to 12 residues. The germline gives CDR1 SGHTA, CDR2 FQGNSA.

In its sample, this clone was seen a few times. CDR3 sequence: CASSRTSGGASDTQYF. The DNA for the CDR3 is TGTGCCAGCAGCCGGACTAGCGGGGGGGCCTCAGATACGCAGTATTTT. The chain employs TRBV7-9 and TRBJ2-3, with TRBD2 identical over 15 bases. Trimming took 5 bases from V and 4 from J; bases not matched to a gene: 4. CDR3 size: 16 residues. Looked up from germline, CDR1 is SEHNR and CDR2 is FQNEAQ (reference sequence). Full variable domain (outside the CDR3, taken from reference TRBV7-9 and TRBJ2-3): DTGVSQNPRHKITKRGQNVTFRCDPISEHNRLYWYRQTLGQGPEFLTYFQNEAQLEKSRLLSDRFSAERPKGSFSTLEIQRTEQGDSAMYLCASSRTSGGASDTQYFGPGTRLTVL.

The chain joins TRBV5-6 to TRBJ1-1; D remains unclear. The ends were cut back, 4 bases at V and 3 bases at J, with 13 bases in the middle. CDR1 is SGHDT and CDR2 is YYEEEE in the germline V gene. The CDR3 has 14 residues. The DNA of the CDR3 is TGTGCCAGCAGCCGGCTACAGTGGTACACTGAAGCTTTCTTT. It specifies CASSRLQWYTEAFF.